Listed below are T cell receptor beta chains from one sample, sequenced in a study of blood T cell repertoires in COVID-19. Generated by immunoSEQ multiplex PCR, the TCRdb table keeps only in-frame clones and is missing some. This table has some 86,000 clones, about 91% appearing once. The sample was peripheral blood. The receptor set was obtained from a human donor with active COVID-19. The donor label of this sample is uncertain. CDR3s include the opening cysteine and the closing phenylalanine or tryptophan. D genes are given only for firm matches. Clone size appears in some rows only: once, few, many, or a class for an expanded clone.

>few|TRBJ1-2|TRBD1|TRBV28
TGTGCCAGCACCTTGACAGGGGTCTATGGCTACACCTTC
CASTLTGVYGYTF
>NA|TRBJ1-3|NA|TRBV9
TGTGCCAGCAGCGATGGGGGGGGCTCTGGAAACACCATATATTTT
CASSDGGGSGNTIYF
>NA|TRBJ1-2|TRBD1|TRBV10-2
TGCGCCAGCGGGACAGGGGGTAATGGCTACACCTTC
CASGTGGNGYTF
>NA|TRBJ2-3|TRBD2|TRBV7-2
TGTGCCAGCAGCTTAGCGCGGGGGAGGCAAACTAGCACAGATACGCAGTATTTT
CASSLARGRQTSTDTQYF
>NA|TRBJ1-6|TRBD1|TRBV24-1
TGTGCCACCCGTACGGGGAGACAGGGGCAATCACCCCTCCACTTT
CATRTGRQGQSPLHF
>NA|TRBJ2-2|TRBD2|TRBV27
TGTGCCAGCAGCCCCCGGGGGGTAGCGGGGGAGACGAGTATGGAGCTGTTTTTT
CASSPRGVAGETSMELFF
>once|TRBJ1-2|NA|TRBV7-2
TGTGCCAGCAGCCCCGGGGGGAGCGCTAACTATGGCTACACCTTC
CASSPGGSANYGYTF
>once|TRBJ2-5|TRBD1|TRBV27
TGTGCCAGCAGGACAGGGGGCCAAGAGACCCAGTACTTC
CASRTGGQETQYF
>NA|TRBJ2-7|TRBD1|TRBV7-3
TGTGCCAGCAGCTTGACAGGGGTAGACGAGCAGTACTTC
CASSLTGVDEQYF
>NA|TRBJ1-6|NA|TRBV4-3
TGCGCCAGCAGCCAATCGCAGCGGGTAGGAAATTCACCCCTCCACTTT
CASSQSQRVGNSPLHF
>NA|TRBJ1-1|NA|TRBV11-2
TGTGCCAGCAGCTCTACAGGTAATACTGAAGCTTTCTTT
CASSSTGNTEAFF
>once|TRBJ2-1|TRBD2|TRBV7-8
TGTGCCAGCAGCCTCGGGGGGGCCGGTATCCCTGAGCAGTTCTTC
CASSLGGAGIPEQFF
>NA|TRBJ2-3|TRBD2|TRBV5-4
TGTGCCAGCAGCTTGAGAGGGACTAGCGGGGGGTACACAGATACGCAGTATTTT
CASSLRGTSGGYTDTQYF
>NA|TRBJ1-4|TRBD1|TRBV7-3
TGTGCCAGCAAGGTCAGGGGGCCTTGTGCAACTAATGAAAAACTGTTTTTT
CASKVRGPCATNEKLFF
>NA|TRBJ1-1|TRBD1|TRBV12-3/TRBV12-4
TGTGCCACCTGGACAGGGGTGAACACTGAAGCTTTCTTT
CATWTGVNTEAFF
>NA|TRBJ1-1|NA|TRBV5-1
TGCGCCAGCAGCCCCCGAGAGGGCTACACAGCTTTCTTT
CASSPREGYTAFF